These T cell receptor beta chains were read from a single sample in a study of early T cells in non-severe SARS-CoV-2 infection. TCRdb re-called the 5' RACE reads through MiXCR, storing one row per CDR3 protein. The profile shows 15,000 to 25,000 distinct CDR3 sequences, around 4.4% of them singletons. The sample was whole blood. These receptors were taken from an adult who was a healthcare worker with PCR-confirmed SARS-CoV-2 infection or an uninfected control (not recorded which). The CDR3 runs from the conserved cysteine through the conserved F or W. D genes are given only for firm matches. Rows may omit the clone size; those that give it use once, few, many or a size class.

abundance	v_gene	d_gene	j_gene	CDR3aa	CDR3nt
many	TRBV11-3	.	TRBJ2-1	CASSQYNEQFF	TGTGCCAGCAGCCAGTACAATGAGCAGTTCTTC
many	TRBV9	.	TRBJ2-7	CASSGGSSYEQYF	TGTGCCAGCAGCGGGGGCAGTTCCTACGAGCAGTACTTC
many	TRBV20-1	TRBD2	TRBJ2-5	CSARGGGAEETQYF	TGCAGTGCTAGAGGCGGGGGGGCCGAGGAGACCCAGTACTTC
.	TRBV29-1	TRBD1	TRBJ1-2	CSVGDRGLYGYTF	TGCAGCGTAGGGGACAGGGGGCTCTATGGCTACACCTTC
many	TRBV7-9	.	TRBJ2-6	CASSLDFGGPRNSGANVLTF	TGTGCCAGCAGCTTAGATTTCGGGGGCCCCAGAAACTCTGGGGCCAACGTCCTGACTTTC
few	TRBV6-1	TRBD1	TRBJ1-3	CASEGQGRNTIYF	TGTGCCAGCGAGGGACAGGGAAGAAACACCATATATTTT
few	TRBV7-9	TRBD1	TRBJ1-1	CASSLPQGTGKAFF	TGTGCCAGCAGCTTACCTCAAGGGACAGGGAAAGCTTTCTTT
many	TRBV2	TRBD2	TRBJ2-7	CASMGLDPGTSGTYEQYF	TGTGCCAGCATGGGACTGGACCCCGGGACTAGCGGAACCTACGAGCAGTACTTC
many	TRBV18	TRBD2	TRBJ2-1	CASSPLAGPSYNEQFF	TGTGCCAGCTCCCCACTAGCGGGGCCTAGCTACAATGAGCAGTTCTTC
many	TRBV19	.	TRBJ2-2	CASRPSFDRNTGELFF	TGTGCCAGTAGACCAAGCTTCGACAGGAACACCGGGGAGCTGTTTTTT
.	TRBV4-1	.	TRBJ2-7	CASSQVQAGSSYEQYF	TGCGCCAGCAGCCAAGTTCAGGCGGGGAGCTCCTACGAGCAGTACTTC
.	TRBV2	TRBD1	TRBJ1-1	CASSSGTGGMNTEAFF	TGTGCCAGCAGCTCCGGGACAGGGGGCATGAACACTGAAGCTTTCTTT
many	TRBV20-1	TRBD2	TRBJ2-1	CSATGGTSEQFF	TGCAGTGCAACCGGGGGGACTTCCGAGCAGTTCTTC
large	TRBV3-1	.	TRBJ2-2	CASSQVSSQAGLGTGELFF	TGTGCCAGCAGCCAAGTTAGCTCCCAGGCGGGGCTCGGCACCGGGGAGCTGTTTTTT
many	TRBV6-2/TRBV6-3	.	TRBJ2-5	CASSYSAGQETQYF	TGTGCCAGCAGTTACTCGGCGGGCCAAGAGACCCAGTACTTC
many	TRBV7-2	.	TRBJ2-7	CASGRDRQSSYEQYF	TGTGCCAGCGGAAGGGACCGCCAAAGCTCCTACGAGCAGTACTTC
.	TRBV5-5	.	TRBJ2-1	CASSLDQGTYNEQFF	TGTGCCAGCAGCTTGGACCAGGGGACCTACAATGAGCAGTTCTTC
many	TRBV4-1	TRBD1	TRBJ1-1	CASSQAGTGVGVAFF	TGCGCCAGCAGCCAGGCCGGGACAGGGGTCGGGGTAGCTTTCTTT
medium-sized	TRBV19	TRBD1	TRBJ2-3	CASRWDRRTDTQYF	TGTGCCAGTAGATGGGACAGGCGCACAGATACGCAGTATTTT
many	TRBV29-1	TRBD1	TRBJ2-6	CSVGDRGTGANVLTF	TGCAGCGTTGGGGACAGGGGCACTGGGGCCAACGTCCTGACTTTC
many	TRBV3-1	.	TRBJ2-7	CASSQGLLGEQYF	TGTGCCAGCAGCCAAGGACTGCTTGGCGAGCAGTACTTC
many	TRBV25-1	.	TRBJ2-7	CASSEWGQGSYEQYF	TGTGCCAGCAGTGAATGGGGTCAGGGCTCCTACGAGCAGTACTTC
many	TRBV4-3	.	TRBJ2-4	CASSQGAENIQYF	TGCGCCAGCAGCCAAGGGGCAGAAAACATTCAGTACTTC
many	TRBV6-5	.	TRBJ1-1	CASGLTWGTEAFF	TGTGCCAGCGGACTTACTTGGGGCACTGAAGCTTTCTTT
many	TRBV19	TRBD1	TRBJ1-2	CASMSRGTDPRGYTF	TGTGCCAGTATGTCTAGGGGGACAGACCCGCGTGGCTACACCTTC
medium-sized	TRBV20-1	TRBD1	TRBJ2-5	CSARRNRGLSLQETQYF	TGCAGTGCTAGGAGGAACAGGGGGCTCAGCTTACAAGAGACCCAGTACTTC